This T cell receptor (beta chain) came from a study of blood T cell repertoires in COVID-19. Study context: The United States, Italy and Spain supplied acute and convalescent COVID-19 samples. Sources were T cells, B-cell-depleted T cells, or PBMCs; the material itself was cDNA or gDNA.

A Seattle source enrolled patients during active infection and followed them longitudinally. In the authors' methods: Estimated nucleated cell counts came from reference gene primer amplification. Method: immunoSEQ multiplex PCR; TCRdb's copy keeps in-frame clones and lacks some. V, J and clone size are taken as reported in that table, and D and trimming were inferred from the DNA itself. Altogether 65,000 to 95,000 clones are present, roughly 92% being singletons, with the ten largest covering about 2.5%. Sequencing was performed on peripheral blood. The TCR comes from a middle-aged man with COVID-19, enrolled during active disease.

CDR3 in amino acids: CASSGGLAGGHEQYV. The CDR3 DNA follows: TGTGCCAGCAGCGGGGGACTAGCGGGAGGGCACGAGCAGTACGTC. This rearrangement joins TRBV5-4 to TRBJ2-7; 16 positions match TRBD2. The germline gives CDR1 SGHNT, CDR2 YYREEE (reference sequence). Trimming at V came to 4 bases and at J to 5 bases, leaving 3 bases not matched to a gene. This CDR3 comprises 15 residues.